These T cell receptor beta chains were read from a single sample in a study of patients and donors after allogeneic stem cell transplantation. TCRdb redid the calling of the RT-PCR reads with MiXCR, one entry per CDR3 protein. The table shows some 960,000 distinct CDR3 sequences, with over 15% occurring only once. Sequenced: blood, either unsorted or a sorted T cell fraction (not recorded which). All receptors come from a human donor who was either an allogeneic HSCT recipient or a stem cell or donor lymphocyte infusion donor (not recorded which). It is not recorded whose cells these are; they may come from a transplant donor. Both conserved end residues are trimmed from each CDR3.

v_gene	j_gene	CDR3aa
TRBV11-2	TRBJ2-7	ASSLQGTETYEQY
TRBV25-1	TRBJ2-7	ASSEYRFTRPPYEQY
TRBV6-5	TRBJ1-2	ASNQGGGYT
TRBV20-1	TRBJ2-3	SARDRRTGGDTQY
TRBV12-3/TRBV12-4	TRBJ2-7	ASKTSGQVSSYEQY
TRBV25-1	TRBJ1-2	ASSEQQGYKGYT
TRBV2	TRBJ2-3	ASSEADFSTDTQY
TRBV4-3	TRBJ1-2	ASSQDLGSHGYT
TRBV7-8	TRBJ2-7	ASSPVAGYYEQY
TRBV20-1	TRBJ1-1	SASIRQVGTEAF
TRBV5-8	TRBJ1-5	ASSPDGSAGQPQH
TRBV10-3	TRBJ1-2	AINDRDRVRGYT
TRBV10-3	TRBJ1-2	AIMRGRNGYT
TRBV5-6	TRBJ2-1	ASSLGLLAGNRNEQF
TRBV12-3/TRBV12-4	TRBJ2-1	ASSWPGLARKSYEQF
TRBV6-1	TRBJ2-6	ASSFGLGMAGANVLT
TRBV7-2	TRBJ2-4	ASSPGAGRRRNIQY
TRBV7-6	TRBJ2-5	ASSLTSSGWKQETQY
TRBV7-2	TRBJ2-6	ASSSRGSGTGANVLT
TRBV30	TRBJ2-1	AWQASGLYNEQF
TRBV20-1	TRBJ2-7	SANLHGTSGRYEQY
TRBV10-3	TRBJ1-6	AISEGAGNGNSPLH
TRBV14	TRBJ2-4	ASSRSTRSNKNIQY
TRBV9	TRBJ1-1	ASSVGGYTEAF
TRBV5-6	TRBJ2-7	ASSSVSGYEQY
TRBV20-1	TRBJ2-3	SARDRQIGDTQY
TRBV28	TRBJ1-2	ASSLPNGISMART
TRBV20-1	TRBJ2-7	SAREGSSGTYEQY
TRBV2	TRBJ1-5	ASTPSLGDNQPQH
TRBV28	TRBJ2-1	ASSFSPGRDSSYNEQF
TRBV7-2	TRBJ1-2	ASSFPGAGGYT